What follows is one TCR beta chain and its context. Its antigen is as yet unknown. The sample belongs to a study of T cell responses to AZD1222 COVID-19 vaccine. V was shortened by 8 bases and J by 2 bases, with 9 bases between the two germline ends. CDR1 and CDR2 (germline): LNHDA, SQIVND (reference sequence). CDR3 length: 12 residues. Profiling relied on immunoSEQ multiplex PCR, and the TCRdb table lists in-frame clones only, not all of them. This repertoire shows tens of thousands of clones, 89% found once; its top ten account for about 5%. The study's findings and limits: In all cases, repertoires were sampled only after the peak T cell response. Donors, mostly white British, included more females; clonal diversity was possibly underestimated.

This sample comprised peripheral blood, obtained 28 days after the second AZD1222 dose. This sequence was found in an adult who received the AZD1222 COVID-19 vaccine. This chain joins TRBV19 and TRBJ1-2, with D hard to call. The CDR3 reads CASGRPNYGYTF. The CDR3 coding sequence is TGTGCCAGTGGGAGACCCAACTATGGCTACACCTTC.